A single sample is the source of the 8 T cell receptor beta chains below, sequenced in a study of B cell selection in AIRE deficiency. Measured with immunoSEQ multiplex PCR; TCRdb has only the in-frame clones, and not every one. The sample contains 15,000 to 20,000 clones, 90% to 95% of which appear only once. Regulatory T cells were sorted as CD4+CD25hiCD127low/negative cells. The sample taken for sequencing was CD4+CD25+ Tregs sorted from PBMCs. All receptors come from a human donor in good health.

This chain uses TRBV29-1 with TRBJ2-1, with 10 bases fitting TRBD2. The V and J ends lost 7 bases and 6 bases, in that order; junction bases with no gene match: 9. The germline V gene has CDR1 SQVTM and CDR2 ANQGSEA. The CDR3 sequence is 14 residues long. The chain's CDR3 is CSASASGSVNEQFF. CDR3 sequence (DNA): TGCAGCGCCTCGGCTAGCGGGAGTGTCAATGAGCAGTTCTTC.

The V gene is TRBV7-2, the J gene TRBJ1-5; 10 bases match TRBD1. Trimming at V came to 3 bases and at J to 5 bases, leaving 1 base not matched to a gene. Germline V gene sequence: CDR1 SGHTA, CDR2 FQGNSA. The CDR3 is 14 residues long. For the CDR3, the DNA is TGTGCCAGCAGCTTGGGGACAGGGGATCAGCCCCAGCATTTT. This gives the protein CASSLGTGDQPQHF.

About this clone: As the CDR3 is not closed by the conserved phenylalanine or tryptophan, this likely results from a read error. The genes are TRBV10-3 and TRBJ1-2, with 9 bases fitting TRBD1. CDR3 length: 12 residues. The V gene's germline CDR1 is ENHRY and CDR2 SYGVKD. Trimming at V came to 10 bases and at J to 3 bases, leaving 3 bases not matched to a gene. CDR3: CATDRGDYGYTL. CDR3 DNA: TGTGCCACGGACAGGGGCGACTATGGCTACACCCTC.

This rearrangement joins TRBV28 to TRBJ2-5, with D possibly matching TRBD1 (5 bases). Germline V gives CDR1 MDHEN, CDR2 SYDVKM. CDR3 length: 13 amino acids. V gave up 2 bases and J gave up 5 bases, with 9 bases separating them. The CDR3 reads CASSLRGGETQYF. In DNA, the CDR3 is TGTGCCAGCAGTTTAAGGGGCGGCGAGACCCAGTACTTC.

The V gene is TRBV9, the J gene TRBJ2-6, with 10 positions matching TRBD1. Germline CDR1 is SGDLS and CDR2 is YYNGEE. This CDR3 is 19 amino acids long. V shed 3 bases, J shed 2 bases, and the junction held 11 bases outside the gene matches. This CDR3 is CASSASNRDRGAGANVLTF. CDR3 nucleotide sequence: TGTGCCAGCAGCGCCTCCAACCGGGACAGGGGTGCTGGGGCCAACGTCCTGACTTTC.

This chain connects TRBV19 to TRBJ2-6; the D is unclear. CDR3 length: 16 residues. V gave up 7 bases and J gave up 0 bases, with 13 bases separating them. Germline CDR1 reads LNHDA; CDR2 reads SQIVND (reference sequence). The CDR3 nucleotides read TGTGCCAGTACCCGACCGGGTTTCTCTGGGGCCAACGTCCTGACTTTC. Its translation: CASTRPGFSGANVLTF. The full variable domain, completed using reference TRBV19 and TRBJ2-6, is DGGITQSPKYLFRKEGQNVTLSCEQNLNHDAMYWYRQDPGQGLRLIYYSQIVNDFQKGDIAEGYSVSREKKESFPLTVTSAQKNPTAFYLCASTRPGFSGANVLTFGAGSRLTVL.

The genes are TRBV28 and TRBJ1-2; D call uncertain. Germline-derived CDR1 and CDR2 are MDHEN and SYDVKM. The CDR3 consists of 13 residues. V lost 4 bases, J lost 3 bases, and 9 bases lay in between. CDR3 in amino acids: CASSWRTDYGYTF. CDR3 in DNA: TGTGCCAGCAGTTGGCGGACGGACTATGGCTACACCTTC.

V usage is TRBV4-2 and J usage is TRBJ1-2; the D gene is possibly TRBD1 (5 bases). With 4 bases removed from V and 0 bases from J, the gap between germline ends came to 15 bases. Germline V lookup: CDR1 LGHNA, CDR2 YNFKEQ. The CDR3 contains 16 residues. The CDR3 sequence is CASSLRTGYANYGYTF. DNA of the CDR3: TGTGCCAGCAGCCTCAGAACAGGATACGCTAACTATGGCTACACCTTC.